The entry below describes one T cell receptor (beta chain). A junction boundary mismatches the germline segment, possibly from a read error. The data stem from a study of shared clonotypes between healthy human individuals. The CDR3 is 14 residues long. Germline V gene data show CDR1 as MNHNS and CDR2 as SASEGT. Naive CD4+ cells were CD45RA-selected; the remaining cells were memory. Evenly divided among several immunoSEQ plates was the genomic DNA of each subset. Clones were read by immunoSEQ multiplex PCR, and TCRdb kept only the in-frame ones, dropping some. The sample consists of some 2 million clones, over 85% of them appearing once.

The sequence was obtained from a young man in good health. Material: naive CD4+ T cells sorted from blood. Indicated subset: CD45RA+ positively selected. The chain links TRBV6-1 to TRBJ2-7; TRBD1 aligns across 12 bases. CDR3 DNA: TGTGCCAGCAGGGTCGGGACAGGGGGCGAAGGGAAAGGATTC. Encoded protein: CASRVGTGGEGKGF.